The clone carrying this TCR beta chain was counted between two and nine times. What it recognizes is unknown. TCR beta CDR3 sequences were amplified from RNA transcripts. With the HTBI primer set, the TCR CDR3 went through a first round of RT-PCR. Via MiXCR, TCRdb re-called the multiplex PCR reads, giving one row per CDR3 protein. Among 550,000 to 650,000 distinct CDR3 sequences listed, around 15% were seen once. In germline, CDR1 is ENHRY, CDR2 SYGVKD. The CDR3 has 16 residues. V was clipped by 0 bases and J by 2 bases, with 14 bases between them. The data were obtained in a study of T cells in Graves' hyperthyroidism and ophthalmopathy. The study enrolled patients aged 18 to 65 with newly diagnosed hyperthyroidism of under 2 months' duration. General study findings and limits: Ophthalmopathy cases were set apart from stable hyperthyroidism by a 13 V-J model.

The rearrangement links TRBV10-3 to TRBJ2-7; D unclear. The receptor's source is a woman between 35 and 50 years old with Graves' hyperthyroidism. The sequencing sample was made of blood. In DNA form, the CDR3 reads TGTGCCATCAGTGAGTCGGAACGGACGACCCCCTACGAGCAGTACTTC. Protein product: CAISESERTTPYEQYF.